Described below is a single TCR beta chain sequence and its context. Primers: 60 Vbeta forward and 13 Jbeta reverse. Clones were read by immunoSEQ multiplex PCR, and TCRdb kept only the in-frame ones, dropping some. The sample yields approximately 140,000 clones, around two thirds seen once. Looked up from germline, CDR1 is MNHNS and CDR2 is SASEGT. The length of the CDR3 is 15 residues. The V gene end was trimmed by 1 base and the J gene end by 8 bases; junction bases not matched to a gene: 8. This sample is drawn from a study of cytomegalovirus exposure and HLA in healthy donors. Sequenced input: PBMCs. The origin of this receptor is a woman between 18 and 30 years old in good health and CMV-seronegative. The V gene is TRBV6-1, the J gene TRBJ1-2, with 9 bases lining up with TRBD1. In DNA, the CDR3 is TGTGCCAGCAGTGAAGTGAGGACAGGGGATGTCGGCTACACCTTC. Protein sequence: CASSEVRTGDVGYTF.